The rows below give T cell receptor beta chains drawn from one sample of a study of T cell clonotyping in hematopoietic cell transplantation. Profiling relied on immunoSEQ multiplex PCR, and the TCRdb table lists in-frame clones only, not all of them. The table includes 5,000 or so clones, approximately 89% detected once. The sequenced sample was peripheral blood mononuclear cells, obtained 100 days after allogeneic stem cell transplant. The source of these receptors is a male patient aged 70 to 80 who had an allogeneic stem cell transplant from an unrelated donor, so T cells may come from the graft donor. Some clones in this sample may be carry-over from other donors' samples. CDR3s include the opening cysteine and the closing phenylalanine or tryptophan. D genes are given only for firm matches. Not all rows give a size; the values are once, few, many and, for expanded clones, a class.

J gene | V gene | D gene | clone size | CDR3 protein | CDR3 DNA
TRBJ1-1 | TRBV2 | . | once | CASSEDGYTEAFF | TGTGCCAGCAGTGAGGACGGATACACTGAAGCTTTCTTT
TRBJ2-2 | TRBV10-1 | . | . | CASSESAVPGELFF | TGCGCCAGCAGTGAGTCGGCAGTACCCGGGGAGCTGTTTTTT
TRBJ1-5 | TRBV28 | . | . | CASSMNRRYSNQPQHF | TGTGCCAGCAGTATGAACAGGAGATATAGCAATCAGCCCCAGCATTTT
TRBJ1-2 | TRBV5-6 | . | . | CASSGQGYYGYTF | TGTGCCAGCAGCGGCCAGGGGTACTATGGCTACACCTTC
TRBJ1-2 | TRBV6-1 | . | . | CASSEARGLGGYTF | TGTGCCAGCAGTGAAGCGCGGGGACTCGGGGGCTACACCTTC
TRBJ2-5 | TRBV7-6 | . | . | CASSLYGRGVPQETQYF | TGTGCCAGCAGCTTATACGGAAGGGGAGTCCCACAAGAGACCCAGTACTTC
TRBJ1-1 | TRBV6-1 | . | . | CASSYGVQAPEAFF | TGTGCCAGCTCATATGGGGTACAGGCTCCGGAAGCTTTCTTT
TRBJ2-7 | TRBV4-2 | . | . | CASSQVLGTAGYEQYF | TGTGCCAGCAGCCAAGTTTTGGGGACCGCGGGATACGAGCAGTACTTC
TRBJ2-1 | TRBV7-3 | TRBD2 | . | CASSLGGGSYNEQFF | TGTGCCAGCAGCTTAGGGGGGGGCTCCTACAATGAGCAGTTCTTC
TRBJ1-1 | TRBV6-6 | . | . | CASSYSTRTEAFF | TGTGCCAGCAGTTACTCGACACGCACTGAAGCTTTCTTT
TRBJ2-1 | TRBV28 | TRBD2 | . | CASSRGGWNREQFF | TGTGCCAGCAGCCGGGGGGGCTGGAATCGGGAGCAGTTCTTC
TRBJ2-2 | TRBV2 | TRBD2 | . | CASRSRVASGSKPSTGELFF | TGTGCCAGCAGATCCCGTGTGGCTAGCGGGAGCAAACCGAGCACCGGGGAGCTGTTTTTT
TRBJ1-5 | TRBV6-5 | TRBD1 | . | CASRRTGGVNQPQHF | TGTGCCAGCAGGAGGACAGGGGGCGTCAATCAGCCCCAGCATTTT
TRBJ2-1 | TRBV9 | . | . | CASSVEWETHNEQFF | TGTGCCAGCAGCGTAGAGTGGGAGACCCACAATGAGCAGTTCTTC
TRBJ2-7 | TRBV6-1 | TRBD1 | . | CASSREGTGAYEQYF | TGTGCCAGCAGCCGAGAAGGGACAGGGGCTTATGAGCAGTACTTC
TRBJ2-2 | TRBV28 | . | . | CASSLYTRGRINTGELFF | TGTGCCAGCAGTCTATACACTAGGGGTCGGATCAACACCGGGGAGCTGTTTTTT
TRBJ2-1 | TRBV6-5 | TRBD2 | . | CASKSSGSGNEQFF | TGTGCCAGCAAGAGTAGCGGGAGTGGGAATGAGCAGTTCTTC
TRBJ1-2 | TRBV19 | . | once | CASSMVSPLYGYTF | TGTGCCAGTAGTATGGTCAGCCCACTCTATGGCTACACCTTC
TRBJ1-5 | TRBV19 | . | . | CASTKVRRGSKMPNQPQHF | TGTGCCAGTACCAAGGTTCGTCGGGGGTCCAAGATGCCCAATCAGCCCCAGCATTTT
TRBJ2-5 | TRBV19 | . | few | CASSAGTAVYQETQYF | TGTGCCAGTAGTGCGGGGACAGCAGTGTACCAAGAGACCCAGTACTTC
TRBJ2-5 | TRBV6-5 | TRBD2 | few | CASRNDIAGQETQYF | TGTGCCAGCAGAAACGACATAGCGGGGCAAGAGACCCAGTACTTC
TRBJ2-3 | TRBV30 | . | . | CRLRDTQYF | TGTCGACTGAGAGATACGCAGTATTTT
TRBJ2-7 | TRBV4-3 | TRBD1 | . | CASSQDWTGVEQYF | TGCGCCAGCAGCCAAGATTGGACAGGGGTCGAGCAGTACTTC
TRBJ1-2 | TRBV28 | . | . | CASRRRDYGYTF | TGTGCCAGCAGACGGCGGGACTATGGCTACACCTTC
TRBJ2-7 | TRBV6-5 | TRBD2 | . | CASRPLAGGSYEQYF | TGTGCCAGCAGACCCCTAGCGGGAGGGAGCTACGAGCAGTACTTC
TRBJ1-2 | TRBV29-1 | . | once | CSFHGGRGYTF | TGCAGCTTCCACGGTGGCCGTGGCTACACCTTC
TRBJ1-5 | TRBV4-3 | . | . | CASSQDHGQGGQPQHF | TGCGCCAGCAGCCAAGATCATGGGCAGGGTGGACAGCCCCAGCATTTT
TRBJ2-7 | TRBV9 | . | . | CASTLGGDSYEQYF | TGTGCCAGCACCCTAGGAGGGGACTCCTACGAGCAGTACTTC
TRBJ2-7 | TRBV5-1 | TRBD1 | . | CASSLTGQGPGEQYF | TGCGCCAGCAGCTTGACGGGACAGGGCCCGGGCGAGCAGTACTTC
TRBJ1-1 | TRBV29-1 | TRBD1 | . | CSVRGQGITEAFF | TGCAGCGTGAGGGGGCAGGGGATCACTGAAGCTTTCTTT
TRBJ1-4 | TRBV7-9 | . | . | CASSLIVRTGANEKLFF | TGTGCCAGCAGCTTAATTGTACGAACAGGAGCTAATGAAAAACTGTTTTTT
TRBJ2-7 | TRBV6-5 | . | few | CASSYGGAPYEQYF | TGTGCCAGCAGTTACGGCGGGGCTCCCTACGAGCAGTACTTC
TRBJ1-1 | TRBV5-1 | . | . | CASSNGGTEAFF | TGCGCCAGCAGTAACGGGGGCACTGAAGCTTTCTTT
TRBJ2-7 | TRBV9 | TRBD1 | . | CASSVGQGNYEQYF | TGTGCCAGCAGCGTGGGACAGGGTAACTACGAGCAGTACTTC
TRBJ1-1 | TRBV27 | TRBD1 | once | CASSPIGQGFKAFF | TGTGCCAGCAGTCCCATAGGACAGGGGTTCAAAGCTTTCTTT
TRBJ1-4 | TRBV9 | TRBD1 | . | CASSVTTGATNEKLFF | TGTGCCAGCAGCGTAACGACAGGGGCAACTAATGAAAAACTGTTTTTT
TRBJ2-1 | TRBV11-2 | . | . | CASRTGRASYNEQFF | TGTGCCAGCCGTACGGGCCGAGCCTCCTACAATGAGCAGTTCTTC
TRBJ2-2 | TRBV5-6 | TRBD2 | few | CASSLGLAGGFAGELFF | TGTGCCAGCAGCCTGGGACTAGCGGGAGGATTTGCCGGGGAGCTGTTTTTT
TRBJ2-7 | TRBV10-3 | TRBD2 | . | CAISESWSGRSSYEQYF | TGTGCCATCAGTGAGTCTTGGAGCGGGAGGAGCTCCTACGAGCAGTACTTC
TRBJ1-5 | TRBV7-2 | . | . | CASSLGYRDQPQHF | TGTGCCAGCAGCTTAGGTTATAGGGATCAGCCCCAGCATTTT
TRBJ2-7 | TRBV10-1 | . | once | CASSDRREVKLMDDYEQYF | TGCGCCAGCAGTGACAGGCGAGAGGTCAAACTTATGGACGACTACGAGCAGTACTTC
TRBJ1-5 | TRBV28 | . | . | CASSLGDFWNQPQHF | TGTGCCAGCAGCCTCGGCGATTTCTGGAATCAGCCCCAGCATTTT
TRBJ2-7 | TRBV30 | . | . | CAWSAGYEQYF | TGTGCCTGGAGTGCCGGTTACGAGCAGTACTTC
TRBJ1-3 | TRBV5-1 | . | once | CASSPSTRGNTIYF | TGCGCCAGCAGCCCCTCAACCCGTGGAAACACCATATATTTT
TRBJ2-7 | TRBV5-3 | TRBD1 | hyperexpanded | CARSLATRRVTGGSYEQYF | TGTGCCAGAAGCTTGGCCACCAGACGGGTAACAGGGGGCTCCTACGAGCAGTACTTC
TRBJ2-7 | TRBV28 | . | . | CASSLSFGTYEQYF | TGTGCCAGCAGTTTATCATTCGGTACCTACGAGCAGTACTTC
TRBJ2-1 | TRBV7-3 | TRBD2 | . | CASSLTGLAPNNEQFF | TGTGCCAGCAGCTTAACGGGACTAGCGCCGAACAATGAGCAGTTCTTC
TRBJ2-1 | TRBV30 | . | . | CAWSGWDPRNEQFF | TGTGCCTGGAGTGGGTGGGACCCTAGGAATGAGCAGTTCTTC
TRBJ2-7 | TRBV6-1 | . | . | CASSAVDSYEQYF | TGTGCCAGCAGTGCCGTAGACAGCTACGAGCAGTACTTC
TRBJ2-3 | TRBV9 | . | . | CASSEVARGDTQYF | TGTGCCAGCAGCGAAGTGGCTAGAGGTGATACGCAGTATTTT
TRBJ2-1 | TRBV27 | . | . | CASNLAGFMGNEQFF | TGTGCCAGCAACCTGGCAGGGTTCATGGGCAATGAGCAGTTCTTC
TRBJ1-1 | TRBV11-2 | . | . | CASSSSQGRAEAFF | TGTGCCAGCAGCTCCTCTCAGGGTCGGGCTGAAGCTTTCTTT
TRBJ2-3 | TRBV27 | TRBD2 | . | CASIPGLAGGPFSTDTQYF | TGTGCCAGCATCCCGGGACTAGCGGGAGGCCCTTTTAGCACAGATACGCAGTATTTT
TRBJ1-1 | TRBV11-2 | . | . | CASSLVPRGDQGF | TGTGCCAGCAGCTTAGTACCGAGGGGGGACCAAGGATTT